This T cell receptor beta chain comes out of a study of chemoradiotherapy in HPV16-positive cancers. This clone was found a few times. Assay: immunoSEQ multiplex PCR; the TCRdb copy retains only in-frame clones and omits some. The sample contains tens of thousands of clones, roughly 66% of which appear only once. Trimming took 5 bases from V and 3 from J, leaving 14 bases between them. Per the germline V gene, CDR1 is SGHKS and CDR2 is YYEKEE (reference sequence). This CDR3 has 14 residues. This specimen was collected from a patient who underwent chemoradiotherapy. The rearrangement joins TRBV5-5 to TRBJ1-2, with D perhaps TRBD1 (5 bases). The receptor's source is a human donor with HPV-associated anogenital cancer. CDR3 amino acids: CASRRPQGDYGYTF. The CDR3 DNA is TGTGCCAGCAGGCGGCCCCAGGGTGACTATGGCTACACCTTC.